The rows below give T cell receptor beta chains drawn from one sample of a study of control samples from healthy donors and cancer patients. Using immunoSEQ multiplex PCR, the repertoire was profiled, and TCRdb retains in-frame clones only, with some absent. Counted here are 40,000 or so clones, over 70% occurring once; the ten biggest clones make up around a fifth. Sequenced material: PBMCs. The receptors originated from a woman aged 60 to 75 with lung cancer. Each CDR3 is given with its conserved first and last residue. Each record gives: clone size, J gene, D gene, V gene, CDR3 protein, CDR3 DNA. The D gene is left open where the match is weak. Size is stated for part of the rows, as once, few or many counts, or as a class when the clone is expanded.

clone_size: -; j_call: TRBJ2-6; d_call: TRBD1; v_call: TRBV7-3; cdr3_aa: CASSGDRAGANVLTF; cdr3_nt: TGTGCCAGCAGCGGCGACAGGGCTGGGGCCAACGTCCTGACTTTC
clone_size: -; j_call: TRBJ1-5; d_call: TRBD1; v_call: TRBV20-1; cdr3_aa: CSASGTTGQAYQPQHF; cdr3_nt: TGCAGTGCTAGTGGTACGACGGGACAGGCTTATCAGCCCCAGCATTTT
clone_size: -; j_call: TRBJ1-3; d_call: TRBD1; v_call: TRBV18; cdr3_aa: CASSPSGTGGNTIYF; cdr3_nt: TGTGCCAGCTCACCGTCAGGGACAGGCGGAAACACCATATATTTT
clone_size: -; j_call: TRBJ1-1; d_call: -; v_call: TRBV5-6; cdr3_aa: CASLRNTEAFF; cdr3_nt: TGTGCCAGCCTAAGAAACACTGAAGCTTTCTTT
clone_size: -; j_call: TRBJ1-6; d_call: -; v_call: TRBV28; cdr3_aa: CASSLSPNSPLHF; cdr3_nt: TGTGCCAGCAGTTTATCTCCCAATTCACCCCTCCACTTT
clone_size: -; j_call: TRBJ1-2; d_call: -; v_call: TRBV19; cdr3_aa: CASRDSFYGYTF; cdr3_nt: TGTGCCAGTAGGGACAGTTTCTATGGCTACACCTTC
clone_size: few; j_call: TRBJ2-1; d_call: TRBD2; v_call: TRBV7-2; cdr3_aa: CASSPGGTSRNEQFF; cdr3_nt: TGTGCCAGCAGCCCAGGCGGGACTAGCAGAAATGAGCAGTTCTTC
clone_size: -; j_call: TRBJ2-7; d_call: -; v_call: TRBV30; cdr3_aa: CAWRTDPSWKQYF; cdr3_nt: TGTGCCTGGAGGACGGACCCTTCTTGGAAGCAGTACTTC
clone_size: -; j_call: TRBJ2-3; d_call: -; v_call: TRBV7-2; cdr3_aa: CASSLEDGDTQYF; cdr3_nt: TGTGCCAGCAGCTTAGAGGACGGAGATACGCAGTATTTT
clone_size: few; j_call: TRBJ1-2; d_call: -; v_call: TRBV29-1; cdr3_aa: CSVDGGVTTNGYTF; cdr3_nt: TGCAGCGTTGATGGCGGGGTTACTACGAATGGCTACACCTTC
clone_size: -; j_call: TRBJ1-2; d_call: TRBD1; v_call: TRBV9; cdr3_aa: CASSFMTGGGGGYTF; cdr3_nt: TGTGCCAGCAGCTTCATGACAGGGGGAGGCGGGGGCTACACCTTC
clone_size: -; j_call: TRBJ2-1; d_call: -; v_call: TRBV5-4; cdr3_aa: CASSFRLASDEQFF; cdr3_nt: TGTGCCAGCAGCTTTCGACTGGCCTCGGATGAGCAGTTCTTC
clone_size: -; j_call: TRBJ2-7; d_call: -; v_call: TRBV7-3; cdr3_aa: CASSPGHSYEQYF; cdr3_nt: TGTGCCAGCAGCCCCGGCCACTCCTACGAGCAGTACTTC